Sequencing of this T cell receptor (beta chain) was carried out in a study of blood T cell repertoires in COVID-19. Study overall: COVID-19 samples from acute and convalescent phases originated in the United States, Italy and Spain. PBMCs, B-cell-depleted T cells, or T cells provided the cDNA or gDNA that made up the material.

Per the original data handling: The authors estimated nucleated cell counts from reference gene primer amplification. Libraries were prepared by immunoSEQ multiplex PCR; TCRdb keeps only in-frame clonotypes and omits some of them. The DNA was the basis for D and trimming; V, J and clone size are from that table. The top ten clones hold about 12% of a sample with some 200,000 clones, around nine tenths of them seen once. Patients from Seattle were sampled longitudinally, starting during active infection. Germline V gene sequence: CDR1 MDHEN, CDR2 SYDVKM. J was trimmed by 8 bases and V by 5 bases; bases with no gene match: 16. CDR3 length: 17 amino acids.

The sample comprised peripheral blood. The TCR comes from a woman between 65 and 79 years old with COVID-19, enrolled during active disease. The J gene is TRBJ2-1, the V gene TRBV28; TRBD2 agrees at 9 bases. CDR3 sequence (DNA): TGTGCCAGCAGTCTCTCCCGTAGCGGGAGTAGATTTGATGAGCAGTTCTTC. It specifies CASSLSRSGSRFDEQFF.